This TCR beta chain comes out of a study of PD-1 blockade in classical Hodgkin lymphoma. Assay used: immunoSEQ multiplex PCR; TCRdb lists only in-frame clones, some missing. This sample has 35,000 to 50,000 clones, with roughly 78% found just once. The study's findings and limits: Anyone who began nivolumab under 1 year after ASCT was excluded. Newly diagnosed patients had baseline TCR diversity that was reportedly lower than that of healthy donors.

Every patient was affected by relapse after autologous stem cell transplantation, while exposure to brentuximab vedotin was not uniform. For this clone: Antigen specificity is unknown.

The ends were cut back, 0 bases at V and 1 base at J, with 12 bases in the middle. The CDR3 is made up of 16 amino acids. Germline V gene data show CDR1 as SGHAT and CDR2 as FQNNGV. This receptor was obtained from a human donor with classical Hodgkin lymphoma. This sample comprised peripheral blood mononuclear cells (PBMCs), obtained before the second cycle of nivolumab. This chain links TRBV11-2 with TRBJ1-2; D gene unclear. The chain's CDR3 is CASSLDGGWGNYGYTF. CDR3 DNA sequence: TGTGCCAGCAGCTTAGATGGAGGGTGGGGTAACTATGGCTACACCTTC. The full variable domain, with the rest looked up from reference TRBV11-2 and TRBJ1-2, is EAGVAQSPRYKIIEKRQSVAFWCNPISGHATLYWYQQILGQGPKLLIQFQNNGVVDDSQLPKDRFSAERLKGVDSTLKIQPAKLEDSAVYLCASSLDGGWGNYGYTFGSGTRLTVV.